This entry is about one TCR beta chain. The target antigen is unknown. Researchers took RNA transcripts and amplified TCR beta CDR3 regions from them. In the first round, RT-PCR was carried out with HTBI primers, and a multiplex PCR formed the second round. One entry per CDR3 protein results from TCRdb running MiXCR on the multiplex PCR reads. Of roughly 700,000 distinct CDR3 sequences in the sample, about 44% were seen once. The germline CDR1 and CDR2 sequences are SGHTS and YDEGEE. Trimming cost V 4 bases and J 1 base, with 14 bases left between them. The CDR3 extends over 15 amino acids. Other autoimmune disease, uncontrolled infection, pregnancy and lactation led to exclusion. These data belong to a study of Graves' ophthalmopathy and Graves' hyperthyroidism. General study findings and limits: Discriminating ophthalmopathy from stable hyperthyroidism, a 13-signature model attained a sensitivity of about 88% and a specificity of roughly 81%. Progression of ophthalmopathy was predicted by the model with less than 71% sensitivity and 72.22% specificity.

The sequenced sample consisted of peripheral blood. The receptor was derived from an adult man with Graves' ophthalmopathy. This chain uses TRBV5-8 with TRBJ1-1; D possibly corresponds to TRBD1 (6 bases). This CDR3 is CASSPQGGRNTEAFF. In nucleotides, the CDR3 is TGTGCCAGCAGCCCACAGGGAGGGCGGAACACTGAAGCTTTCTTT.